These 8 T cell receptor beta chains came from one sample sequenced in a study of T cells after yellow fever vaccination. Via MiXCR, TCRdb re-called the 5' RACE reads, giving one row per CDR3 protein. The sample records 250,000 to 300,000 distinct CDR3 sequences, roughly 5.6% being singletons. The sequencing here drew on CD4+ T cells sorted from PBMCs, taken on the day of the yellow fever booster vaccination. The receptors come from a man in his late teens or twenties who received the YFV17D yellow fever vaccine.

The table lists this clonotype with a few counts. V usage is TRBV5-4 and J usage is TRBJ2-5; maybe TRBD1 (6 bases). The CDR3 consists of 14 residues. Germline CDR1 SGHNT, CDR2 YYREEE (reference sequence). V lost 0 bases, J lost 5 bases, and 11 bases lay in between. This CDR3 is CASSLDTGRETQYF. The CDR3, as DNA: TGTGCCAGCAGCTTGGACACAGGGCGGGAGACCCAGTACTTC.

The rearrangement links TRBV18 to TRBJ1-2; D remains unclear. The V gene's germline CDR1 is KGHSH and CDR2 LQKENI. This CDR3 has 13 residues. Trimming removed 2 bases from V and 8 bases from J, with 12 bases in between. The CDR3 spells CASSPVPGGGYTF. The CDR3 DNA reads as TGTGCCAGCTCACCAGTTCCCGGAGGGGGCTACACCTTC.

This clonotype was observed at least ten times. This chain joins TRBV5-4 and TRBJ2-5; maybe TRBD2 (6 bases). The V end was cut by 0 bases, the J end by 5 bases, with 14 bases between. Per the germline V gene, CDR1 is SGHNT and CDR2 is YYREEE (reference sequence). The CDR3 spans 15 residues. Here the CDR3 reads CASSLASGGSETQYF. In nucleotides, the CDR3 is TGTGCCAGCAGCTTGGCAAGTGGGGGGTCGGAGACCCAGTACTTC.

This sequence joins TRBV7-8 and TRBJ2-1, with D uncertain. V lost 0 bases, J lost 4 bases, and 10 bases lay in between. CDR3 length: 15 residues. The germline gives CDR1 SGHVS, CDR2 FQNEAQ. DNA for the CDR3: TGTGCCAGCAGCTTAGCAAGTGCCCTTTACAATGAGCAGTTCTTC. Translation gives CASSLASALYNEQFF.

CDR3 sequence: CSASRTSGGGETQYF. The CDR3 coding sequence is TGCAGTGCTAGTCGGACTAGCGGGGGGGGAGAGACCCAGTACTTC. The J gene is TRBJ2-5, the V gene TRBV20-1, with TRBD2 matching over 15 bases. V was clipped by 3 bases and J by 4 bases; unmatched bases: 3. The germline CDR1 and CDR2 sequences are DFQATT and SNEGSKA (reference sequence). CDR3 length: 15 residues.

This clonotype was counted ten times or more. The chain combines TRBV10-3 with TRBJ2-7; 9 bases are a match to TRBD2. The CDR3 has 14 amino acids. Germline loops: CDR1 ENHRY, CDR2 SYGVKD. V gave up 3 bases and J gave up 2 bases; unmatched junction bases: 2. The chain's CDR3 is CAISESGGTYEQYF. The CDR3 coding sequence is TGTGCCATCAGTGAAAGCGGGGGGACCTACGAGCAGTACTTC.

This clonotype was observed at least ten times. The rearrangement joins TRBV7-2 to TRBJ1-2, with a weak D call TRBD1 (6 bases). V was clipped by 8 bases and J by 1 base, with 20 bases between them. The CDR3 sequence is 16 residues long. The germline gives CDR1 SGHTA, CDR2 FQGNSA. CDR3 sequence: CASGRTRGGDNYGYTF. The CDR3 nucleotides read TGTGCCAGCGGACGGACCCGGGGGGGCGATAACTATGGCTACACCTTC. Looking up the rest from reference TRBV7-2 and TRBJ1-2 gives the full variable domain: GAGVSQSPSNKVTEKGKDVELRCDPISGHTALYWYRQSLGQGLEFLIYFQGNSAPDKSGLPSDRFSAERTGGSVSTLTIQRTQQEDSAVYLCASGRTRGGDNYGYTFGSGTRLTVV.

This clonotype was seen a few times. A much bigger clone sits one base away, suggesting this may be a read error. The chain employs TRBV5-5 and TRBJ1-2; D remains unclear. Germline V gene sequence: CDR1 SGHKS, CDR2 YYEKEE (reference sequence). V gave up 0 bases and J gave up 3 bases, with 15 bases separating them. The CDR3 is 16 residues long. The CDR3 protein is CASSLVNQVSDYGYTF. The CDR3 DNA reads TGTGCCAGCAGCTTGGTCAATCAGGTTTCGGACTATGGCTACACCTTC.